Presented here are 30 T cell receptor beta chains from one specimen sequenced in a study of T cells in Graves' hyperthyroidism and ophthalmopathy. It was RNA transcripts that yielded the amplified TCR beta CDR3 regions. With the HTBI primer set, the TCR CDR3 went through a first round of RT-PCR. TCRdb passed the multiplex PCR reads through MiXCR, listing each CDR3 protein once. The table lists 730,000 or so distinct CDR3 sequences, approximately 18% of them singletons. Sequencing used blood. These receptors originate from a woman between 45 and 65 years old with Graves' hyperthyroidism that later progressed to Graves' ophthalmopathy.

The chain joins TRBV24-1 to TRBJ2-1; D gene unclear. CDR3 length equals 12 residues. Germline values: CDR1 KGHDR, CDR2 SFDVKD. V was shortened by 5 bases and J by 4 bases, with 5 bases between the two germline ends. In nucleotides, the CDR3 is TGTGCCACCAGTGTCAGTTACAATGAGCAGTTCTTC. Protein sequence: CATSVSYNEQFF.

To note about this clonotype: A much larger clone differs by one base, so this may be a read error. The V gene is TRBV14, the J gene TRBJ2-7, with D possibly matching TRBD1 (5 bases). CDR1 and CDR2 from the germline V gene are SGHDN and FVKESK. Trimming removed 0 bases at V and 1 base at J, with 7 bases between. The CDR3 runs 14 residues. The chain's CDR3 is CASSQDQGSYEQYF. The CDR3, as DNA: TGTGCCAGCAGCCAAGATCAGGGATCCTACGAGCAGTACTTC.

With regard to this clonotype: A read error may be the cause here, since a much bigger clone is one base away. The rearrangement joins TRBV24-1 to TRBJ2-7; TRBD1 matches 7 bases. The CDR3 length is 15 residues. Germline CDR1 KGHDR, CDR2 SFDVKD. J gave up 7 bases and V 4 bases, and 12 bases lay outside the gene matches. The CDR3 spells CATSDDRDSPGEQYF. DNA for the CDR3: TGTGCCACCAGTGACGACCGGGACAGCCCGGGGGAGCAGTACTTC.

Only a few counts were recorded for this clonotype. The V call is TRBV20-1, the J call TRBJ2-3; D gene unclear. Germline loops: CDR1 DFQATT, CDR2 SNEGSKA (reference sequence). This CDR3 has 15 residues. V dropped 5 bases and J dropped 4 bases, with 19 bases sitting between them. This CDR3 reads CSAGYRPPGPDTQYF. CDR3 sequence (DNA): TGCAGTGCTGGATACAGACCCCCGGGCCCAGATACGCAGTATTTT.

This clonotype was seen many times. The genes are TRBV5-1 and TRBJ2-5; TRBD2 aligns across 15 bases. The CDR3 sequence is 16 residues long. CDR1 SGHRS and CDR2 YFSETQ come from the germline V gene. J lost 3 bases, V lost 2 bases, and 2 bases had no gene match. The CDR3 nucleotides are TGCGCCAGCAGCTTCGGACTAGCGGGGGGGAAAGAGACCCAGTACTTC. Protein: CASSFGLAGGKETQYF.

The chain is built from TRBV19 and TRBJ1-4; D not resolved. This CDR3 has 16 residues. The ends were cut back, 4 bases at V and 8 bases at J, with 20 bases in the middle. The germline V gene encodes CDR1 LNHDA and CDR2 SQIVND (reference sequence). CDR3 coding DNA: TGTGCCAGTAGTACCGGATGGATGGATAGAGAAGAAAAACTGTTTTTT. It yields the protein CASSTGWMDREEKLFF.

The chain has TRBV30 and TRBJ2-4; tentatively, D is TRBD1 or TRBD2 (5 bases each). Trimming pared 5 bases from V and 5 bases from J, leaving 16 bases between. This CDR3 spans 14 amino acids. Germline CDR1 reads GTSNPN; CDR2 reads SVGIG (reference sequence). CDR3 protein: CAWGTEPPENIQYF. The DNA for the CDR3 is TGTGCCTGGGGGACCGAGCCACCGGAAAACATTCAGTACTTC. Variable domain in full (rest from reference TRBV30 and TRBJ2-4): SQTIHQWPATLVQPVGSPLSLECTVEGTSNPNLYWYRQAAGRGLQLLFYSVGIGQISSEVPQNLSASRPQDRQFILSSKKLLLSDSGFYLCAWGTEPPENIQYFGAGTRLSVL.

This clonotype was seen ten or more times. The chain uses TRBV20-1 and TRBJ1-1; D is unresolved. The germline V gene encodes CDR1 DFQATT and CDR2 SNEGSKA (reference sequence). The CDR3 length is 13 residues. Trimming cost V 3 bases and J 3 bases, with 11 bases left between them. The chain's CDR3 is CSASQELDTEAFF. CDR3 DNA sequence: TGCAGTGCTAGCCAGGAACTCGACACTGAAGCTTTCTTT.

To note about this clonotype: A single base separates this from a much larger clone, so it may be a read error. This chain connects TRBV7-2 to TRBJ1-5, with D possibly matching TRBD1 (5 bases). Per germline, CDR1 SGHTA and CDR2 FQGNSA. The CDR3 consists of 16 residues. The germline V and J ends were trimmed by 1 base and 0 bases, with 10 bases remaining between them. CDR3: CASSLEGGASNQPQHF. The CDR3 coding sequence is TGTGCCAGCAGCTTAGAGGGCGGGGCTAGCAATCAGCCCCAGCATTTT.

This clonotype turned up a few times. The CDR3, as DNA: TGTGCCAGCAGTATGACAGGTATACAGCCCCAGCATTTT. Translating it yields CASSMTGIQPQHF. The chain combines TRBV27 with TRBJ1-5; possible D gene TRBD1, 6 bases. This CDR3 is 13 amino acids long. Trimming pared 5 bases from V and 7 bases from J, leaving 12 bases between. Germline V CDR1 and CDR2: MNHEY, SMNVEV (reference sequence).

In the case of this clonotype: Compared with germline, one end of the junction differs, possibly owing to a read error. V gene TRBV5-6 combines with J gene TRBJ1-1; D is uncertain. The germline CDR1 and CDR2 sequences are SGHDT and YYEEEE. CDR3 size: 14 residues. The CDR3 sequence: CACSLARMNTEAFF. In nucleotides, the CDR3 is TGTGCCTGCAGCTTGGCCAGAATGAACACTGAAGCTTTCTTT.

The V and J genes are TRBV6-2 or TRBV6-3 and TRBJ2-3; TRBD1 matches 9 bases. In germline, CDR1 is MNHEY, CDR2 SVGEGT. The V and J ends lost 5 bases and 3 bases, in that order; junction bases with no gene match: 6. The CDR3 contains 15 residues. The CDR3 here is CASSTPGQGTDTQYF. The CDR3, as DNA: TGTGCCAGCAGTACGCCGGGACAGGGAACAGATACGCAGTATTTT.

The chain couples TRBV5-1 to TRBJ2-7, with 9 nucleotides matching TRBD1. V was pared by 4 bases and J by 0 bases, with 2 bases of the junction left unmatched. Per germline, CDR1 SGHRS and CDR2 YFSETQ. The CDR3 runs 14 residues. Here the CDR3 reads CASSGTGHSYEQYF. The CDR3 DNA reads as TGCGCCAGCAGCGGGACAGGGCACTCCTACGAGCAGTACTTC.

This clonotype occurred a few times. The rearrangement joins TRBV10-3 to TRBJ1-6; possibly TRBD1 for D (6 bases). V lost 6 bases to trimming and J lost 9 bases, with 18 bases between them. CDR1 and CDR2 from the germline V gene are ENHRY and SYGVKD. The CDR3 has 15 residues. The CDR3: CAIRPGTQTGSPLHF. The CDR3, as DNA: TGTGCCATCAGACCGGGGACACAAACGGGTTCACCCCTCCACTTT.

This clonotype was counted between two and nine times. The V call is TRBV14, the J call TRBJ2-5; 8 positions agree with TRBD1. Losses at the gene ends were 1 base for V and 4 bases for J; bases not matched to a gene: 8. This CDR3 is built from 16 residues. CDR1 SGHDN and CDR2 FVKESK come from the germline V gene. The CDR3 loop reads CASSQVVQGDSETQYF. CDR3 DNA sequence: TGTGCCAGCAGCCAAGTCGTACAGGGGGATTCAGAGACCCAGTACTTC.

The V gene is TRBV5-5, the J gene TRBJ1-2, with 9 bases that match TRBD1. V shed 4 bases and J 1 base; nucleotides not matched to a gene: 14. Germline V gives CDR1 SGHKS, CDR2 YYEKEE (reference sequence). The CDR3 length is 18 residues. CDR3 DNA: TGTGCCAGCAGCCAGAATTCGGGACAGGGCTCACTTAACTATGGCTACACCTTC. Translating it yields CASSQNSGQGSLNYGYTF.

This clonotype was seen more than once but under ten times. This chain joins TRBV19 and TRBJ2-2; a weak D match, TRBD1 (5 bases). Germline CDR1 and CDR2: LNHDA and SQIVND (reference sequence). The V end was cut by 3 bases, the J end by 1 base, with 12 bases between. CDR3 length: 16 residues. The CDR3 is CASSINRQRNTGELFF. The CDR3 region has the DNA TGTGCCAGTAGTATTAATCGACAGAGGAACACCGGGGAGCTGTTTTTT.

The J gene is TRBJ1-2, the V gene TRBV29-1; D remains unclear. This CDR3 is 13 amino acids long. V gave up 4 bases and J gave up 8 bases, with 17 bases separating them. Germline CDR1 SQVTM, CDR2 ANQGSEA. In nucleotides, the CDR3 is TGCAGCGTTGTCGAAGAGTGGCCTGAAGGCTACACCTTC. Translated: CSVVEEWPEGYTF.

The V gene is TRBV28, the J gene TRBJ2-3; no reliable D call. The CDR3 runs 13 residues. V was trimmed by 5 bases and J by 6 bases, leaving 12 bases between them. Germline CDR1 is MDHEN and CDR2 is SYDVKM. Here the CDR3 DNA reads TGTGCCAGCAGTCTCAGATTCGGGGATACGCAGTATTTT. Its translation: CASSLRFGDTQYF.

This clonotype was recorded at least ten times. V usage is TRBV12-3 or TRBV12-4 and J usage is TRBJ1-2; D might be TRBD1 (6 bases). V lost 3 bases to trimming and J lost 4 bases, with 12 bases between them. There are 14 residues in the CDR3. In DNA, the CDR3 is TGTGCCAGCAGTTTCTCGGACAGCCCCTATGGCTACACCTTC. Translating it yields CASSFSDSPYGYTF.

This sequence joins TRBV20-1 and TRBJ2-5; weak D call: TRBD1 (6 bases). V lost 6 bases and J 3 bases, leaving 17 bases between the germline ends. Per the germline V gene, CDR1 is DFQATT and CDR2 is SNEGSKA (reference sequence). The CDR3 runs 14 residues. DNA of the CDR3: TGCAGTGCACGACGTGACAGGTTAAAAGAGACCCAGTACTTC. It is translated as CSARRDRLKETQYF.

The V call is TRBV29-1, the J call TRBJ1-2, with 7 bases fitting TRBD1. The CDR3 consists of 12 residues. With V trimmed by 8 bases and J by 3 bases, 6 bases remained unmatched. Germline CDR1 reads SQVTM; CDR2 reads ANQGSEA. The CDR3 reads CSSQGGDYGYTF. In DNA form, the CDR3 reads TGCAGCTCCCAGGGGGGGGACTATGGCTACACCTTC.

There are many counts of this clonotype. The rearrangement joins TRBV18 to TRBJ1-4; no clear D gene. The CDR3 runs 14 residues. Per the germline V gene, CDR1 is KGHSH and CDR2 is LQKENI. V shed 2 bases and J shed 4 bases, with 8 bases lying between them. The chain's CDR3 is CASSPSGINEKLFF. The CDR3 DNA reads TGTGCCAGCTCACCATCAGGAATTAATGAAAAACTGTTTTTT.

This clonotype has a handful of counts. The chain uses TRBV6-1 and TRBJ1-1, with 7 bases that match TRBD1. The CDR3 covers 13 residues. CDR1 and CDR2 (germline): MNHNS, SASEGT. Trimming cost V 6 bases and J 4 bases; bases outside gene matches: 5. CDR3: CASSGGTVTEAFF. CDR3 bases: TGTGCCAGCAGCGGTGGGACAGTCACTGAAGCTTTCTTT.

V gene TRBV15 combines with J gene TRBJ1-1; maybe TRBD1 (5 bases). The CDR3 has 13 residues. Trimming pared 6 bases from V and 1 base from J, leaving 9 bases between. Germline values: CDR1 LNHNV, CDR2 YYDKDF (reference sequence). This CDR3 reads CATSQDKNTEAFF. CDR3 DNA sequence: TGTGCCACCAGTCAGGACAAGAACACTGAAGCTTTCTTT.

This clonotype was seen more than once but under ten times. The chain has TRBV5-4 and TRBJ2-3; D gene ambiguous. CDR1 is SGHNT, CDR2 YYREEE, per germline (reference sequence). This CDR3 has 16 residues. Trimming left V 0 bases short and J 0 bases short, with 11 bases between. The DNA for the CDR3 is TGTGCCAGCAGCTTGGACGGCGGATCTAGCACAGATACGCAGTATTTT. Protein: CASSLDGGSSTDTQYF. The whole variable domain, remainder taken from reference TRBV5-4 and TRBJ2-3, is ETGVTQSPTHLIKTRGQQVTLRCSSQSGHNTVSWYQQALGQGPQFIFQYYREEENGRGNFPPRFSGLQFPNYSSELNVNALELDDSALYLCASSLDGGSSTDTQYFGPGTRLTVL.

This clonotype was found a few times. This chain's CDR3 is CASSPGQDYNEQFF. In nucleotides, the CDR3 is TGCGCCAGCAGCCCAGGACAGGACTACAATGAGCAGTTCTTC. The V and J genes are TRBV4-1 and TRBJ2-1, with TRBD1 identical over 7 bases. The CDR3 is 14 residues long. Trimming took 4 bases from V and 3 from J; bases not matched to a gene: 3. Germline V CDR1 and CDR2: MGHRA, YSYEKL.

This clonotype has a count of ten or more. The rearrangement joins TRBV11-2 to TRBJ1-1; a possible D gene is TRBD1 (5 bases). V shed 3 bases and J shed 4 bases, with 15 bases lying between them. CDR3 length: 15 residues. From germline, CDR1 is SGHAT and CDR2 FQNNGV. For the CDR3, the DNA is TGTGCCAGCAGCTTCGGGGGGAGCCTCGGCACTGAAGCTTTCTTT. Translated: CASSFGGSLGTEAFF.

The chain joins TRBV29-1 to TRBJ2-5, with D unresolved. CDR3 length: 12 residues. CDR1 and CDR2 from the germline V gene are SQVTM and ANQGSEA. V shed 4 bases and J shed 1 base, with 7 bases lying between them. The CDR3 sequence: CSVATAQETQYF. The DNA for the CDR3 is TGCAGCGTTGCAACGGCCCAAGAGACCCAGTACTTC.

This clonotype has a count of ten or more. The V call is TRBV7-2, the J call TRBJ2-7; either TRBD1 or TRBD2 may supply D (5 bases each). V lost 0 bases to trimming and J lost 2 bases, with 8 bases between them. The CDR3 runs to 14 residues. Germline CDR1 is SGHTA and CDR2 is FQGNSA. In nucleotides, the CDR3 is TGTGCCAGCAGCTTAGCCGGGGCTCCCTACGAGCAGTACTTC. Translation: CASSLAGAPYEQYF.